Shown below are 22 T cell receptor beta chains from a single sample sequenced in a study of CD8 T cells in Susac syndrome. When the RNA was reverse transcribed, random hexamers were used with an input of about 0.45 to 1 ug. TCRdb independently ran MiXCR on the immunoSEQ multiplex PCR reads; one entry per CDR3 protein. Here the sample spans around 180,000 distinct CDR3 sequences, around 93% being singletons. The specimen sequenced was CD4+ T cells from PBMCs. All receptors come from a human donor with multiple sclerosis.

The chain has TRBV3-1 and TRBJ2-1; 7 nucleotides align to TRBD1. This CDR3 region has 17 residues. Trimming took 4 bases from V and 0 from J; bases not matched to a gene: 9. Looked up from germline, CDR1 is LGHDT and CDR2 is YNNKEL (reference sequence). The chain's CDR3 is CASSPGHRGPSYNEQFF. The CDR3 DNA sequence: TGTGCCAGCAGCCCAGGCCACAGGGGCCCCTCCTACAATGAGCAGTTCTTC.

The chain is built from TRBV2 and TRBJ2-3; possibly TRBD1 or TRBD2 for D (5 bases each). V shed 8 bases and J shed 7 bases, with 22 bases lying between them. Germline CDR1 is SNHLY and CDR2 is FYNNEI. The CDR3 has 15 amino acids. CDR3 nucleotides: TGTGCCAGCCGGAGCCGGGGCACCTCCACGAATACGCAGTATTTT. It encodes CASRSRGTSTNTQYF.

The rearrangement joins TRBV30 to TRBJ1-1; D ambiguous. The V and J ends lost 4 bases and 1 base respectively, with 10 bases between them. CDR1 and CDR2 from the germline V gene are GTSNPN and SVGIG (reference sequence). The CDR3 is 13 amino acids. CDR3 bases: TGTGCCTGGAACCGGCCTGAGAACACTGAAGCTTTCTTT. It is translated as CAWNRPENTEAFF.

The J gene is TRBJ1-2, the V gene TRBV15; 11 bases match TRBD1. In germline, CDR1 is LNHNV, CDR2 YYDKDF (reference sequence). The CDR3 consists of 16 residues. V dropped 0 bases and J dropped 5; count of bases not matched to a gene: 5. CDR3 sequence (DNA): TGTGCCACCAGCAGAGACGGCGGGACAGGGGGTTATGGCTACACCTTC. Translation: CATSRDGGTGGYGYTF.

The sample holds one count of this clonotype. V and J are TRBV18 and TRBJ2-5; no clear D. The germline gives CDR1 KGHSH, CDR2 LQKENI. This CDR3 contains 13 residues. V lost 0 bases, J lost 2 bases, and 4 bases lay in between. The CDR3 loop is CASSPPEQETQYF. The CDR3, as DNA: TGTGCCAGCTCACCACCGGAACAAGAGACCCAGTACTTC.

The rearrangement uses TRBV7-9 and TRBJ1-1; maybe TRBD1 (6 bases). Germline-derived CDR1 and CDR2 are SEHNR and FQNEAQ (reference sequence). CDR3 size: 15 residues. V lost 5 bases to trimming and J lost 4 bases, with 17 bases between them. This CDR3 reads CASSPHQQGSTEAFF. The CDR3 DNA reads as TGTGCCAGCAGCCCCCACCAACAGGGCAGCACTGAAGCTTTCTTT.

The chain recombines TRBV4-1 with TRBJ2-1, with 7 bases that match TRBD2. The V segment lost 1 base and the J segment 12 bases; nucleotides outside the gene matches: 9. CDR1 and CDR2 (germline): MGHRA, YSYEKL. This CDR3 spans 14 amino acids. This CDR3 is CASSQVTKRGLQFF. CDR3 DNA sequence: TGCGCCAGCAGCCAAGTTACTAAGCGGGGTTTGCAGTTCTTC.

This clonotype was counted once. The chain combines TRBV6-2 or TRBV6-3 with TRBJ1-1; TRBD1 aligns across 11 bases. Per germline, CDR1 MNHEY and CDR2 SVGEGT. The CDR3 has 18 amino acids. V lost 6 bases and J lost 5; bases outside the gene matches: 17. The CDR3 region has the DNA TGTGCCAGCAGGCCGGGACCCCGGACAGGGGGCTTAGGGACTGAAGCTTTCTTT. Protein: CASRPGPRTGGLGTEAFF.

This chain uses TRBV7-2 with TRBJ1-2; TRBD1 matches 8 bases. The V gene end was trimmed by 0 bases and the J gene end by 10 bases; junction bases not matched to a gene: 7. The CDR3 consists of 14 residues. CDR1 and CDR2 from the germline V gene are SGHTA and FQGNSA. The CDR3 sequence is CASSLAHQGAAYTF. CDR3 nucleotide sequence: TGTGCCAGCAGCTTAGCGCATCAGGGGGCCGCCTACACCTTC. Together with reference TRBV7-2 and TRBJ1-2, the CDR3 gives the full variable domain: GAGVSQSPSNKVTEKGKDVELRCDPISGHTALYWYRQSLGQGLEFLIYFQGNSAPDKSGLPSDRFSAERTGGSVSTLTIQRTQQEDSAVYLCASSLAHQGAAYTFGSGTRLTVV.

J is TRBJ2-7 and V is TRBV6-4, with 9 bases matching TRBD1. Germline CDR1 MRHNA, CDR2 SNTAGT. The V segment lost 8 bases and the J segment 7 bases; nucleotides outside the gene matches: 15. This CDR3 contains 15 residues. The CDR3 spells CASREGQGPPSEQYF. The CDR3 DNA reads TGTGCCAGCCGAGAAGGACAGGGGCCGCCCTCGGAGCAGTACTTC.

The rearrangement joins TRBV12-3 or TRBV12-4 to TRBJ2-7; TRBD1 matches at 9 bases. The trim removed 5 bases at V and 6 bases at J, leaving 11 bases unmatched. The CDR3 is 15 amino acids. The DNA of the CDR3 is TGTGCCAGCAGTCCCCTAGGGACAGGGCGGACCGAGCAGTACTTC. The encoded protein is CASSPLGTGRTEQYF.

This chain uses TRBV2 with TRBJ2-7; no clear D. Germline lookup yields CDR1 SNHLY and CDR2 FYNNEI. Trimming removed 5 bases at V and 2 bases at J, with 13 bases between. The CDR3 sequence is 14 residues long. The CDR3 bases are TGTGCCAGCAGTCGATCGGGCAGGCCCTACGAGCAGTACTTC. Protein product: CASSRSGRPYEQYF.

The V call is TRBV3-1, the J call TRBJ1-2; D ambiguous. Germline CDR1 and CDR2: LGHDT and YNNKEL (reference sequence). The CDR3 length is 15 residues. Trimming pared 4 bases from V and 8 bases from J, leaving 20 bases between. The CDR3 region has the DNA TGTGCCAGCAGCCCCTCCCGTCTCCCATTCGGGGGCTACACCTTC. It yields the protein CASSPSRLPFGGYTF.

This chain links TRBV4-3 with TRBJ1-4; 11 bases are shared with TRBD1. Germline V CDR1 and CDR2: LGHNA, YSLEER. Trimming at V came to 0 bases and at J to 3 bases, leaving 9 bases not matched to a gene. This CDR3 has 19 amino acids. The CDR3 sequence is CASSQDLQGQGVPNEKLFF. CDR3 sequence (DNA): TGCGCCAGCAGCCAAGATCTTCAGGGACAGGGGGTCCCTAATGAAAAACTGTTTTTT.

This chain connects TRBV30 to TRBJ1-1; unclear D gene. Germline lookup yields CDR1 GTSNPN and CDR2 SVGIG (reference sequence). The germline V and J ends were trimmed by 2 bases and 5 bases, with 30 bases remaining between them. The CDR3 runs to 19 residues. CDR3 region: CAWSRSPFSVGSGGTEAFF. CDR3 sequence (DNA): TGTGCCTGGAGTCGATCCCCCTTCTCTGTCGGGTCCGGTGGGACTGAAGCTTTCTTT.

The V call is TRBV9, the J call TRBJ2-1; the D call may be TRBD1 or TRBD2 (5 bases each). CDR3 length: 14 residues. Germline V gives CDR1 SGDLS, CDR2 YYNGEE. V shed 6 bases and J shed 7 bases, with 17 bases lying between them. This chain's CDR3 is CASTKGPGGNEQFF. DNA of the CDR3: TGTGCCAGCACCAAGGGACCCGGCGGGAATGAGCAGTTCTTC.

This chain uses TRBV12-5 with TRBJ2-4; D is ambiguous. This CDR3 spans 12 amino acids. Trimming cost V 2 bases and J 8 bases, with 7 bases left between them. The germline gives CDR1 LGHNT, CDR2 FRNRAP. CDR3 in amino acids: CASGLRPDIQYF. The CDR3 DNA sequence: TGTGCTAGTGGTTTGAGGCCGGACATTCAGTACTTC.

This chain connects TRBV24-1 to TRBJ2-2; D is perhaps TRBD1 (6 bases). V was pared by 4 bases and J by 0 bases, with 11 bases between. The germline V gene encodes CDR1 KGHDR and CDR2 SFDVKD. This CDR3 has 16 amino acids. The CDR3 bases are TGTGCCACCAGTGACCACGACAGGCCGAACACCGGGGAGCTGTTTTTT. It translates to CATSDHDRPNTGELFF.

The chain employs TRBV12-3 or TRBV12-4 and TRBJ1-1; tentatively, D is TRBD1 (5 bases). The CDR3 spans 14 residues. Trimming took off 5 bases at V and 1 base at J, with 11 bases between the two ends. Here the CDR3 DNA reads TGTGCCAGCAGTAGGACACACGCGAACACTGAAGCTTTCTTT. It translates to CASSRTHANTEAFF.

J is TRBJ2-5 and V is TRBV2; 8 bases align to TRBD2. J was trimmed by 1 base and V by 5 bases; bases with no gene match: 15. The germline V gene has CDR1 SNHLY and CDR2 FYNNEI. The CDR3 is 18 amino acids. Written as DNA, the CDR3 is TGTGCCAGCAGTCCTCCTAATGGGGTAGCGGGGATCCAAGAGACCCAGTACTTC. Translated, it gives CASSPPNGVAGIQETQYF. Full variable domain (missing parts from reference TRBV2 and TRBJ2-5): EPEVTQTPSHQVTQMGQEVILRCVPISNHLYFYWYRQILGQKVEFLVSFYNNEISEKSEIFDDQFSVERPDGSNFTLKIRSTKLEDSAMYFCASSPPNGVAGIQETQYFGPGTRLLVL.

This clonotype was seen only once. The chain joins TRBV7-3 to TRBJ2-1, with 7 bases aligning to TRBD1. Germline loops: CDR1 SGHTA, CDR2 FQGTGA. The CDR3 extends over 12 amino acids. J gave up 7 bases and V 5 bases, and 2 bases lay outside the gene matches. The CDR3 is CASSPQGNEQFF. The CDR3 region has the DNA TGTGCCAGCAGCCCACAGGGGAATGAGCAGTTCTTC.

The CDR3 DNA sequence: TGCAGTGCTAGCGGACAGGGGGTTATTAACTATGGCTACACCTTC. It specifies CSASGQGVINYGYTF. This sequence joins TRBV20-1 and TRBJ1-2, with 10 bases lining up with TRBD1. The V gene end was trimmed by 3 bases and the J gene end by 1 base; junction bases not matched to a gene: 5. Germline V lookup: CDR1 DFQATT, CDR2 SNEGSKA (reference sequence). CDR3 size: 15 residues.